Listed below are T cell receptor beta chains from one sample, sequenced in a study of T cell responses to AZD1222 COVID-19 vaccine. TCRdb keeps only in-frame clones here, not all; method: immunoSEQ multiplex PCR. The table lists more than 110,000 clones, less than 95% of them singletons. The material was peripheral blood, obtained on day 0 of AZD1222 vaccination. The receptors were sampled from an adult in good health. The CDR3 runs from the conserved cysteine through the conserved F or W. The order of the fields is D gene, J gene, CDR3 length, V gene, clone size, CDR3 protein, CDR3 DNA. The D gene is left open where the match is weak. Clone size is stated in some rows and not others, as once, few, many or a class when expanded.

D gene: TRBD2; J gene: TRBJ2-2; CDR3 length: 17; V gene: TRBV5-1; clone size: NA; CDR3 protein: CASSWSLAGGNTGELFF; CDR3 DNA: TGCGCCAGCAGCTGGAGCCTAGCGGGAGGCAACACCGGGGAGCTGTTTTTT
D gene: NA; J gene: TRBJ2-1; CDR3 length: 12; V gene: TRBV7-9; clone size: NA; CDR3 protein: CASSTDSDEQFF; CDR3 DNA: TGTGCCAGCAGCACCGACAGCGATGAGCAGTTCTTC
D gene: TRBD1; J gene: TRBJ1-1; CDR3 length: 16; V gene: TRBV4-1; clone size: NA; CDR3 protein: CASSQGTGGTMTEAFF; CDR3 DNA: TGCGCCAGCAGCCAAGGGACAGGGGGGACTATGACTGAAGCTTTCTTT
D gene: NA; J gene: TRBJ2-3; CDR3 length: 13; V gene: TRBV19; clone size: NA; CDR3 protein: CASSRQITDTQYF; CDR3 DNA: TGTGCCAGTAGTCGGCAAATCACAGATACGCAGTATTTT
D gene: NA; J gene: TRBJ1-1; CDR3 length: 14; V gene: TRBV6-5; clone size: NA; CDR3 protein: CASSYSSRAGEAFF; CDR3 DNA: TGTGCCAGCAGTTACTCGAGCAGGGCCGGTGAAGCTTTCTTT
D gene: NA; J gene: TRBJ1-2; CDR3 length: 11; V gene: TRBV6-5; clone size: NA; CDR3 protein: CASTNGGGYTF; CDR3 DNA: TGTGCCAGCACCAATGGGGGTGGCTACACCTTC
D gene: TRBD1; J gene: TRBJ1-2; CDR3 length: 17; V gene: TRBV5-3; clone size: NA; CDR3 protein: CARSRTKRQGGRYGYTF; CDR3 DNA: TGTGCCAGAAGTCGCACGAAACGACAGGGGGGACGATATGGCTACACCTTC
D gene: NA; J gene: TRBJ1-3; CDR3 length: 15; V gene: TRBV3-1/TRBV3-2; clone size: NA; CDR3 protein: CASSPLADSGNTIYF; CDR3 DNA: TGTGCCAGCAGCCCCTTGGCCGACTCTGGAAACACCATATATTTT
D gene: NA; J gene: TRBJ2-2; CDR3 length: 14; V gene: TRBV19; clone size: NA; CDR3 protein: CASKGGRGTGELFF; CDR3 DNA: TGTGCCAGTAAAGGGGGGAGGGGCACCGGGGAGCTGTTTTTT
D gene: NA; J gene: TRBJ1-6; CDR3 length: 13; V gene: TRBV11-3; clone size: NA; CDR3 protein: CASSFAIGSPLHF; CDR3 DNA: TGTGCCAGCAGCTTTGCCATAGGTTCACCCCTCCACTTT
D gene: TRBD1; J gene: TRBJ1-1; CDR3 length: 14; V gene: TRBV9; clone size: NA; CDR3 protein: CASSPRQGGTEAFF; CDR3 DNA: TGTGCCAGCAGCCCCCGGCAGGGGGGGACTGAAGCTTTCTTT
D gene: NA; J gene: TRBJ2-1; CDR3 length: 17; V gene: TRBV28; clone size: few; CDR3 protein: CASSLQGGSLAPWEQFF; CDR3 DNA: TGTGCCAGCAGTTTACAAGGGGGGAGTCTAGCTCCTTGGGAGCAGTTCTTC
D gene: NA; J gene: TRBJ2-5; CDR3 length: 13; V gene: TRBV3-1/TRBV3-2; clone size: NA; CDR3 protein: CASSPSGRETQYF; CDR3 DNA: TGTGCCAGCAGCCCCAGCGGTAGAGAGACCCAGTACTTC
D gene: TRBD1; J gene: TRBJ2-1; CDR3 length: 13; V gene: TRBV10-2; clone size: NA; CDR3 protein: CASRSGTGDEQFF; CDR3 DNA: TGCGCCAGCAGAAGCGGGACAGGGGATGAGCAGTTCTTC
D gene: NA; J gene: TRBJ1-4; CDR3 length: 12; V gene: TRBV12-5; clone size: NA; CDR3 protein: CASGRDGEKLFF; CDR3 DNA: TGTGCTAGTGGCCGGGACGGCGAAAAACTGTTTTTT
D gene: TRBD1; J gene: TRBJ2-7; CDR3 length: 13; V gene: TRBV2; clone size: NA; CDR3 protein: CASSEVPQGAQVF; CDR3 DNA: TGTGCCAGCAGTGAAGTGCCCCAGGGGGCGCAAGTCTTC
D gene: NA; J gene: TRBJ2-3; CDR3 length: 11; V gene: TRBV10-1; clone size: NA; CDR3 protein: CASSEYDTQYF; CDR3 DNA: TGCGCCAGCAGTGAGTACGATACGCAGTATTTT
D gene: NA; J gene: TRBJ2-7; CDR3 length: 13; V gene: TRBV6-5; clone size: NA; CDR3 protein: CASREGAQGEQYF; CDR3 DNA: TGTGCCAGCAGGGAGGGGGCGCAGGGCGAGCAGTACTTC
D gene: TRBD1; J gene: TRBJ2-7; CDR3 length: 15; V gene: TRBV28; clone size: once; CDR3 protein: CASSSLTGTAYEQYF; CDR3 DNA: TGTGCCAGCAGTTCGTTAACCGGGACAGCCTACGAGCAGTACTTC
D gene: NA; J gene: TRBJ2-1; CDR3 length: 16; V gene: TRBV4-2; clone size: NA; CDR3 protein: CASSQEEGFGGNEQFF; CDR3 DNA: TGTGCCAGCAGCCAGGAGGAGGGATTTGGGGGCAATGAGCAGTTCTTC
D gene: NA; J gene: TRBJ1-4; CDR3 length: 15; V gene: TRBV2; clone size: NA; CDR3 protein: CASSLGGTGGEKLFF; CDR3 DNA: TGTGCCAGCAGTCTCGGGGGGACGGGTGGGGAAAAACTGTTTTTT
D gene: NA; J gene: TRBJ1-1; CDR3 length: 12; V gene: TRBV15; clone size: NA; CDR3 protein: CATSRDPEEAFF; CDR3 DNA: TGTGCCACCAGCAGAGATCCAGAAGAAGCTTTCTTT
D gene: NA; J gene: TRBJ2-4; CDR3 length: 16; V gene: TRBV10-2; clone size: NA; CDR3 protein: CASSGPPGDPKNIQYF; CDR3 DNA: TGCGCCAGCAGTGGCCCCCCCGGGGATCCCAAAAACATTCAGTACTTC
D gene: TRBD2; J gene: TRBJ2-7; CDR3 length: 17; V gene: TRBV7-6; clone size: NA; CDR3 protein: CASSKTGNSGRLYEQYF; CDR3 DNA: TGTGCCAGCAGCAAAACCGGGAATAGCGGGCGACTCTACGAGCAGTACTTC
D gene: NA; J gene: TRBJ1-5; CDR3 length: 13; V gene: TRBV6-4; clone size: NA; CDR3 protein: CASSVRANQPQHF; CDR3 DNA: TGTGCCAGCAGTGTGCGGGCGAATCAGCCCCAGCATTTT
D gene: TRBD1; J gene: TRBJ1-2; CDR3 length: 16; V gene: TRBV5-3; clone size: NA; CDR3 protein: CARSLIPTGSFYGYTF; CDR3 DNA: TGTGCCAGAAGCTTAATACCGACAGGGAGTTTCTATGGCTACACCTTC
D gene: TRBD1; J gene: TRBJ2-7; CDR3 length: 16; V gene: TRBV10-3; clone size: NA; CDR3 protein: CAISEPGQGSSYEQYF; CDR3 DNA: TGTGCCATCAGTGAGCCCGGACAGGGGAGCTCCTACGAGCAGTACTTC
D gene: TRBD1; J gene: TRBJ2-1; CDR3 length: 15; V gene: TRBV28; clone size: once; CDR3 protein: CASPPGDRVANEQFF; CDR3 DNA: TGTGCCAGCCCCCCGGGGGACAGGGTTGCCAATGAGCAGTTCTTC
D gene: NA; J gene: TRBJ1-5; CDR3 length: 14; V gene: TRBV6-5; clone size: NA; CDR3 protein: CASRKTGTSQPQHF; CDR3 DNA: TGTGCCAGCAGAAAAACAGGGACGAGTCAGCCCCAGCATTTT
D gene: NA; J gene: TRBJ1-1; CDR3 length: 14; V gene: TRBV28; clone size: NA; CDR3 protein: CASSPPVFGTEAFF; CDR3 DNA: TGTGCCAGCAGCCCGCCGGTATTCGGCACTGAAGCTTTCTTT
D gene: TRBD1; J gene: TRBJ1-5; CDR3 length: 13; V gene: TRBV6-2/TRBV6-3; clone size: NA; CDR3 protein: CASSGQGYQPQHF; CDR3 DNA: TGTGCCAGCAGTGGACAGGGTTATCAGCCCCAGCATTTT
D gene: NA; J gene: TRBJ1-5; CDR3 length: 16; V gene: TRBV4-1; clone size: NA; CDR3 protein: CASSQADNGGNQPQHF; CDR3 DNA: TGCGCCAGCAGCCAGGCCGACAATGGGGGTAATCAGCCCCAGCATTTT
D gene: TRBD1; J gene: TRBJ1-2; CDR3 length: 11; V gene: TRBV28; clone size: NA; CDR3 protein: CASSWDRGYTF; CDR3 DNA: TGTGCCAGCAGTTGGGACAGGGGCTACACCTTC
D gene: TRBD1; J gene: TRBJ1-1; CDR3 length: 18; V gene: TRBV7-2; clone size: NA; CDR3 protein: CASSLALVVGGDGTEAFF; CDR3 DNA: TGTGCCAGCAGCTTGGCCCTGGTTGTAGGGGGCGATGGAACTGAAGCTTTCTTT
D gene: TRBD1; J gene: TRBJ2-1; CDR3 length: 14; V gene: TRBV2; clone size: NA; CDR3 protein: CASSRADRAGVQFF; CDR3 DNA: TGTGCCAGCAGTCGAGCGGACAGGGCCGGGGTGCAGTTCTTC
D gene: NA; J gene: TRBJ2-3; CDR3 length: 19; V gene: TRBV4-3; clone size: NA; CDR3 protein: CASSQDLGGRERGTDTQYF; CDR3 DNA: TGCGCCAGCAGCCAAGACTTGGGGGGGCGGGAGAGAGGCACAGATACGCAGTATTTT
D gene: NA; J gene: TRBJ2-1; CDR3 length: 15; V gene: TRBV20-1; clone size: once; CDR3 protein: CSASGGPSSYNEQFF; CDR3 DNA: TGCAGTGCTAGTGGCGGGCCTAGCTCCTACAATGAGCAGTTCTTC
D gene: TRBD1; J gene: TRBJ2-7; CDR3 length: 16; V gene: TRBV19; clone size: once; CDR3 protein: CASSPIPGQGGLAQYF; CDR3 DNA: TGTGCCAGTAGTCCGATCCCGGGACAGGGGGGACTAGCTCAGTACTTC
D gene: NA; J gene: TRBJ2-2; CDR3 length: 17; V gene: TRBV4-1; clone size: NA; CDR3 protein: CASSRTWRTANTGELFF; CDR3 DNA: TGCGCCAGCAGCCGGACTTGGAGGACCGCGAACACCGGGGAGCTGTTTTTT
D gene: NA; J gene: TRBJ1-1; CDR3 length: 13; V gene: TRBV4-3; clone size: NA; CDR3 protein: CASSQAGDTEAFF; CDR3 DNA: TGCGCCAGCAGCCAAGCGGGTGACACTGAAGCTTTCTTT
D gene: TRBD1; J gene: TRBJ2-7; CDR3 length: 13; V gene: TRBV13; clone size: NA; CDR3 protein: CASTGTGSHEQYF; CDR3 DNA: TGTGCCAGCACTGGGACAGGGTCTCACGAGCAGTACTTC
D gene: NA; J gene: TRBJ1-5; CDR3 length: 15; V gene: TRBV11-2; clone size: NA; CDR3 protein: CASSLGPDSNQPQHF; CDR3 DNA: TGTGCCAGCAGCTTAGGGCCGGATAGCAATCAGCCCCAGCATTTT
D gene: NA; J gene: TRBJ1-1; CDR3 length: 13; V gene: TRBV6-5; clone size: NA; CDR3 protein: CASSRGGVTEAFF; CDR3 DNA: TGTGCCAGCAGCCGAGGGGGTGTGACTGAAGCTTTCTTT
D gene: NA; J gene: TRBJ1-1; CDR3 length: 13; V gene: TRBV5-4; clone size: NA; CDR3 protein: CASSLERNTEAFF; CDR3 DNA: TGTGCCAGCAGCTTGGAACGGAACACTGAAGCTTTCTTT
D gene: NA; J gene: TRBJ2-7; CDR3 length: 13; V gene: TRBV5-8; clone size: NA; CDR3 protein: CASSLGFSYEQYF; CDR3 DNA: TGTGCCAGCAGCTTGGGGTTCTCCTACGAGCAGTACTTC
D gene: NA; J gene: TRBJ1-1; CDR3 length: 13; V gene: TRBV11-3; clone size: NA; CDR3 protein: CASSLLDSAEAFF; CDR3 DNA: TGTGCCAGCAGCTTACTTGACAGTGCTGAAGCTTTCTTT
D gene: NA; J gene: TRBJ1-1; CDR3 length: 13; V gene: TRBV18; clone size: NA; CDR3 protein: CASSGHVNTEAFF; CDR3 DNA: TGTGCCAGCTCCGGTCATGTGAACACTGAAGCTTTCTTT
D gene: NA; J gene: TRBJ1-1; CDR3 length: 12; V gene: TRBV14; clone size: once; CDR3 protein: CASSQGWVEAFF; CDR3 DNA: TGTGCCAGCAGCCAGGGTTGGGTTGAGGCTTTCTTT
D gene: NA; J gene: TRBJ2-5; CDR3 length: 15; V gene: TRBV7-9; clone size: NA; CDR3 protein: CASSPGAQYQETQYF; CDR3 DNA: TGTGCCAGCAGCCCCGGAGCCCAGTACCAAGAGACCCAGTACTTC
D gene: NA; J gene: TRBJ1-2; CDR3 length: 13; V gene: TRBV5-1; clone size: NA; CDR3 protein: CASSWGPNSGYTF; CDR3 DNA: TGCGCCAGCAGTTGGGGCCCTAATAGTGGCTACACCTTC
D gene: NA; J gene: TRBJ1-2; CDR3 length: 13; V gene: TRBV28; clone size: NA; CDR3 protein: CASREQGPYGYTF; CDR3 DNA: TGTGCCAGCAGGGAACAGGGCCCCTATGGCTACACCTTC